This TCR beta chain is drawn from a study of blood T cell repertoires in COVID-19. Study overall: Collection of acute and convalescent COVID-19 samples took place in the United States, Italy and Spain. PBMCs, B-cell-depleted T cells, or T cells provided the cDNA or gDNA that made up the material.

Using immunoSEQ multiplex PCR, the repertoire was profiled, and TCRdb retains in-frame clones only, with some absent. The table shows about 110,000 clones, with 81% occurring only once. Trimming took off 4 bases at V and 2 bases at J, with 13 bases between the two ends. The CDR3 spans 15 residues. From germline, CDR1 is MDHEN and CDR2 SYDVKM. The sample was peripheral blood. The TCR comes from a man aged 50-59 years with acute or convalescent COVID-19. The chain carries TRBV28 and TRBJ2-3; D is unclear. The CDR3 nucleotides are TGTGCCAGCAGTTCCCTAAAAACTATCACAGATACGCAGTATTTT. Residues: CASSSLKTITDTQYF. Combining the CDR3 with reference TRBV28 and TRBJ2-3 gives the whole variable domain DVKVTQSSRYLVKRTGEKVFLECVQDMDHENMFWYRQDPGLGLRLIYFSYDVKMKEKGDIPEGYSVSREKKERFSLILESASTNQTSMYLCASSSLKTITDTQYFGPGTRLTVL.